This TCR beta chain was recorded in a study of blood T cell repertoires in COVID-19. Study details: Whether acute or convalescent, the COVID-19 samples came from the United States, Italy and Spain.

Sequencing used immunoSEQ multiplex PCR; TCRdb keeps in-frame clones, though not all of them. The data contain 90,000 to 100,000 clones, about 83% of them singletons. The CDR3 runs to 13 residues. Germline CDR1 is MDHEN and CDR2 is SYDVKM. Germline trimming cut 7 bases from V and 3 bases from J; bases unmatched to any gene: 4. Input material: peripheral blood. V is TRBV28 and J is TRBJ1-2; 8 nucleotides line up with TRBD1. This TCR came from a man between 65 and 85 years old with active or convalescent COVID-19. CDR3 DNA: TGTGCCAGCACCCTGGACAGGGACTATGGCTACACCTTC. This codes for CASTLDRDYGYTF.